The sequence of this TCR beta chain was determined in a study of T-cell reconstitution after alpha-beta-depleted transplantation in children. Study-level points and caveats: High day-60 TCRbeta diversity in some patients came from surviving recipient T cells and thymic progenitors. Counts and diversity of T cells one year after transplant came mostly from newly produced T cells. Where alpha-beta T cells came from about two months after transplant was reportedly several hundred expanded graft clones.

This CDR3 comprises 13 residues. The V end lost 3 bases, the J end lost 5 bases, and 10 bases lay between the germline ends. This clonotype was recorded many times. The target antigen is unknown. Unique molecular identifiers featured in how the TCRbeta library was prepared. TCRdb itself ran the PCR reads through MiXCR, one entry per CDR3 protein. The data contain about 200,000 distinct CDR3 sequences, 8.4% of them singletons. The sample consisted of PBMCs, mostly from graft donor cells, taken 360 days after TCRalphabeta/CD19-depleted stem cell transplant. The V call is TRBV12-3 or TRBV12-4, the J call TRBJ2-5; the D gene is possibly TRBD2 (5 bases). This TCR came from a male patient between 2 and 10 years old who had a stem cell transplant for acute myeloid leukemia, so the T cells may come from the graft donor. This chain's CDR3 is CASSFSRGETQYF. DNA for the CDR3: TGTGCCAGCAGTTTTAGTCGGGGTGAGACCCAGTACTTC.